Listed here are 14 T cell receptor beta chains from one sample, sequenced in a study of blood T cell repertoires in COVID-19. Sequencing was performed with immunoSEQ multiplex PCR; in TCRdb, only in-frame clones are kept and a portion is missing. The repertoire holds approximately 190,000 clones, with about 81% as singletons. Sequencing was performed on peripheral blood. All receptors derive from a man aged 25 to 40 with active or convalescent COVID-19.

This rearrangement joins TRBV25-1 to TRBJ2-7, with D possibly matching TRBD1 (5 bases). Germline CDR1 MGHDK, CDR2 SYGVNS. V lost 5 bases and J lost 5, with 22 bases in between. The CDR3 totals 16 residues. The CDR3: CASSRAGSAVLDEQYF. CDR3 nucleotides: TGTGCCAGCAGTAGAGCAGGGTCAGCAGTCCTAGACGAGCAGTACTTC.

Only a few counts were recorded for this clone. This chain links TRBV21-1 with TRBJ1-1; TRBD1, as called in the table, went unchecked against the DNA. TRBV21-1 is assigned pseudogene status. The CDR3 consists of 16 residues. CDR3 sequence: CASSKGARTSNTEAFF. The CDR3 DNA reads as TGTGCCAGCAGCAAAGGGGCAAGGACATCGAACACTGAAGCTTTCTTT.

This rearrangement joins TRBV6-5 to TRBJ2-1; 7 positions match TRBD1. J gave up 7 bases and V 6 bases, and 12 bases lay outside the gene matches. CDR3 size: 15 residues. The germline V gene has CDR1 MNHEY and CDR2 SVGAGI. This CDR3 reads CASRTTPDRVNEQFF. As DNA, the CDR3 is TGTGCCAGCAGAACCACTCCAGACAGGGTAAATGAGCAGTTCTTC.

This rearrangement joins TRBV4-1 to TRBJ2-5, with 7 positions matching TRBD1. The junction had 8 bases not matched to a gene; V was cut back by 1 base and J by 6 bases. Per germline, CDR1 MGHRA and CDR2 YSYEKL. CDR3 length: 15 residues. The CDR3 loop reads CASSQVTTGVKTQYF. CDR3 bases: TGCGCCAGCAGCCAAGTCACAACAGGGGTGAAGACCCAGTACTTC.

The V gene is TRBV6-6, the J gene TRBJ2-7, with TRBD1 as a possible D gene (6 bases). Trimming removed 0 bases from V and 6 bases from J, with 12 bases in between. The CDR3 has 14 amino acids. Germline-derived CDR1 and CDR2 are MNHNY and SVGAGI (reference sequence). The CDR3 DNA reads TGTGCCAGCAGTTACTCGGTCCAGGGGAGCGAGCAGTACGTC. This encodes CASSYSVQGSEQYV.

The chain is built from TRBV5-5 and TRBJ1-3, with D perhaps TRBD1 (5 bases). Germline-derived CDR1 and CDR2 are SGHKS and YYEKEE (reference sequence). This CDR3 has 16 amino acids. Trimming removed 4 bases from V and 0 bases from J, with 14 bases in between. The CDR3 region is CASSPGDVVSGNTIYF. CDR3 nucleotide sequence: TGTGCCAGCAGCCCGGGGGATGTTGTCTCTGGAAACACCATATATTTT.

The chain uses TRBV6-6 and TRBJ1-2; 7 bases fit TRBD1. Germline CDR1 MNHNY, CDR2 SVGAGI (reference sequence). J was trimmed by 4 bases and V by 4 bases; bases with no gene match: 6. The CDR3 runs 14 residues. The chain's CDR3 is CASSWGTELYGYTF. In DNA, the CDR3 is TGTGCCAGCAGTTGGGGGACAGAACTCTATGGCTACACCTTC.

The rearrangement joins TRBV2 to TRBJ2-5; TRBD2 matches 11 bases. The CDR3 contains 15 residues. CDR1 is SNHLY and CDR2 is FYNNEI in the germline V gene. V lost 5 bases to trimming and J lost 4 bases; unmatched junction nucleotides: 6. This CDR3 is CASSPTGTSGETQYF. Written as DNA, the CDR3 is TGTGCCAGCAGTCCTACCGGGACTAGCGGAGAGACCCAGTACTTC.

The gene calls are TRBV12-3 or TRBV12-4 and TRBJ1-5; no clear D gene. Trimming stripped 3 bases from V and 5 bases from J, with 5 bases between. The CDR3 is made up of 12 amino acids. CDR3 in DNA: TGTGCCAGCAGTTTCGGGGATCAGCCCCAGCATTTT. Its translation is CASSFGDQPQHF.

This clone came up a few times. The CDR3 loop is CASRTSAFFGYTF. The CDR3 region has the DNA TGTGCCAGCAGGACTTCGGCCTTTTTTGGCTACACCTTC. The J gene is TRBJ1-2, the V gene TRBV6-6, with D uncertain. V was cut by 6 bases and J by 7 bases, with 15 bases left in between. Germline assignment: CDR1 MNHNY and CDR2 SVGAGI (reference sequence). This CDR3 comprises 13 residues.

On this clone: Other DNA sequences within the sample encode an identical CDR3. The CDR3 region has the DNA TGTGCCAGCAGCGCCGAAGGGGCTACTGAAGCTTTCTTT. It codes for CASSAEGATEAFF. The V call is TRBV2, the J call TRBJ1-1, with D perhaps TRBD1 (5 bases). CDR3 length equals 13 residues. Germline loops: CDR1 SNHLY, CDR2 FYNNEI. Trimming cost V 6 bases and J 5 bases, with 13 bases left between them.

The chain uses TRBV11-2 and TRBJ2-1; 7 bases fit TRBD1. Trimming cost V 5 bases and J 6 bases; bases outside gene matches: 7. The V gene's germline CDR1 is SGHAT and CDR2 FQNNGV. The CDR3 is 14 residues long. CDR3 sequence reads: CASSPSRQGNEQFF. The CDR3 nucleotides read TGTGCCAGCAGCCCATCCCGACAGGGCAATGAGCAGTTCTTC.

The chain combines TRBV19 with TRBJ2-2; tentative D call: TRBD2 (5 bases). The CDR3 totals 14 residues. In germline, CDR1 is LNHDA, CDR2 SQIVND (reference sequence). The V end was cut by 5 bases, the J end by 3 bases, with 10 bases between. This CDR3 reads CASSRPGDTGELFF. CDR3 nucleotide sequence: TGTGCCAGTAGTCGACCCGGGGACACCGGGGAGCTGTTTTTT.

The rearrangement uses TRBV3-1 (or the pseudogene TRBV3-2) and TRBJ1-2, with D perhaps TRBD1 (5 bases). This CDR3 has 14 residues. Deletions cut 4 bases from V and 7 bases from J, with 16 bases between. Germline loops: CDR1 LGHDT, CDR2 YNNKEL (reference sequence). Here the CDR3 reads CASSPPKGQGGYTF. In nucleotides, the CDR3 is TGTGCCAGCAGCCCGCCGAAGGGGCAAGGTGGCTACACCTTC.